A single sample gave rise to the 19 T cell receptor beta chains below, sequenced in a study of shared clonotypes between healthy human individuals. Libraries were prepared by immunoSEQ multiplex PCR; TCRdb keeps only in-frame clonotypes and omits some of them. The table lists approximately 2,000,000 clones, 80% to 95% of them singletons, with approximately 0.41% in the top ten. Sequenced input: naive CD4+ T cells from PBMCs. Indicated subset: CD45RA+ positively selected. The receptors were sampled from a young man in good health. Some clones in this sample may be carry-over from other donors' samples.

The J gene is TRBJ2-7, the V gene TRBV4-1; TRBD2 agrees at 8 bases. CDR3 size: 16 residues. CDR1 is MGHRA and CDR2 is YSYEKL in the germline V gene. Trimming cost V 4 bases and J 0 bases; bases outside gene matches: 8. This CDR3 is CASSRVAGMVSYEQYF. In DNA, the CDR3 is TGCGCCAGCAGCCGGGTAGCGGGAATGGTCTCCTACGAGCAGTACTTC.

The chain carries TRBV7-9 and TRBJ2-7; the D gene is possibly TRBD1 (6 bases). The germline V gene has CDR1 SEHNR and CDR2 FQNEAQ (reference sequence). The CDR3 spans 16 residues. The germline V and J ends were trimmed by 4 bases and 2 bases, with 18 bases remaining between them. The CDR3 region is CASSSPGQLPTYEQYF. DNA for the CDR3: TGTGCCAGCAGCTCCCCCGGACAGCTCCCCACCTACGAGCAGTACTTC.

This chain links TRBV2 with TRBJ2-5, with a possible D match to TRBD1 (6 bases). Trimming stripped 5 bases from V and 5 bases from J, with 15 bases between. This CDR3 has 14 residues. Per germline, CDR1 SNHLY and CDR2 FYNNEI. The CDR3 protein is CASSIQGSGETQYF. The CDR3 DNA reads TGTGCCAGCAGTATCCAGGGGTCTGGGGAGACCCAGTACTTC.

The chain joins TRBV7-3 to TRBJ2-1, with 12 bases that match TRBD2. Losses at the gene ends were 3 bases for V and 3 bases for J; bases not matched to a gene: 3. CDR1 and CDR2 (germline): SGHTA, FQGTGA. The CDR3 loop spans 16 amino acids. DNA of the CDR3: TGTGCCAGCAGCTTCGCTAGCGGGGGGGGCTACAATGAGCAGTTCTTC. Translating gives CASSFASGGGYNEQFF.

The J gene is TRBJ2-7, the V gene TRBV5-1; no reliable D call. This CDR3 has 12 residues. Trimming stripped 3 bases from V and 3 bases from J, with 7 bases between. CDR1 is SGHRS and CDR2 is YFSETQ in the germline V gene. For the CDR3, the DNA is TGCGCCAGCAGCTCGAAGGGCTACGAGCAGTACTTC. Translated: CASSSKGYEQYF.

V usage is TRBV4-3 and J usage is TRBJ2-3; TRBD2 matches 8 bases. Trimming removed 2 bases from V and 3 bases from J; junction bases left unmatched: 10. CDR1 and CDR2 from the germline V gene are LGHNA and YSLEER. There are 17 residues in the CDR3. CDR3 in amino acids: CASSQTPGGAGTDTQYF. The CDR3 DNA is TGCGCCAGCAGCCAAACCCCCGGGGGGGCCGGGACAGATACGCAGTATTTT.

The rearrangement uses TRBV9 and TRBJ1-2, with D perhaps matching TRBD1 (5 bases). Germline-derived CDR1 and CDR2 are SGDLS and YYNGEE. The V and J ends lost 0 bases and 0 bases respectively, with 18 bases between them. This CDR3 comprises 18 residues. The CDR3 reads CASSVVAHRGGANYGYTF. In DNA, the CDR3 is TGTGCCAGCAGCGTAGTAGCCCATCGGGGGGGAGCTAACTATGGCTACACCTTC.

V usage is TRBV5-4 and J usage is TRBJ1-2; 9 bases are shared with TRBD1. In germline, CDR1 is SGHNT, CDR2 YYREEE (reference sequence). The CDR3 runs to 14 residues. The trim removed 4 bases at V and 3 bases at J, leaving 4 bases unmatched. For the CDR3, the DNA is TGTGCCAGCAGCGGGACAGGGCGTCACTATGGCTACACCTTC. It specifies CASSGTGRHYGYTF. Full variable domain (missing parts from reference TRBV5-4 and TRBJ1-2): ETGVTQSPTHLIKTRGQQVTLRCSSQSGHNTVSWYQQALGQGPQFIFQYYREEENGRGNFPPRFSGLQFPNYSSELNVNALELDDSALYLCASSGTGRHYGYTFGSGTRLTVV.

This clone appeared once. The chain is built from TRBV28 and TRBJ2-7; D is possibly TRBD2 (5 bases). Per germline, CDR1 MDHEN and CDR2 SYDVKM. The V end was cut by 4 bases, the J end by 3 bases, with 16 bases between. CDR3 length equals 15 residues. The CDR3 DNA follows: TGTGCCAGCAGTTCAATAGGTGGGGAGAACTACGAGCAGTACTTC. Its translation is CASSSIGGENYEQYF.

Points on this clone: This CDR3 is also generated by other DNA sequences in the sample. V gene TRBV6-1 combines with J gene TRBJ1-2; D is unresolved. V was clipped by 6 bases and J by 0 bases, with 5 bases between them. This CDR3 comprises 12 residues. Germline CDR1 MNHNS, CDR2 SASEGT. In DNA form, the CDR3 reads TGTGCCAGCAGCGCAGCTAACTATGGCTACACCTTC. Protein: CASSAANYGYTF.

This clone was seen only once. The genes are TRBV18 and TRBJ1-3; TRBD1 might be the D (6 bases). Germline V gene sequence: CDR1 KGHSH, CDR2 LQKENI. V was pared by 2 bases and J by 0 bases, with 8 bases between. The CDR3 sequence is 15 residues long. Written as DNA, the CDR3 is TGTGCCAGCTCACCAGGACAGATCTCTGGAAACACCATATATTTT. It encodes CASSPGQISGNTIYF.

This clone was found a few times. The chain recombines TRBV10-1 with TRBJ1-5; D is perhaps TRBD1 (6 bases). This CDR3 has 18 amino acids. V gave up 0 bases and J gave up 0 bases, with 15 bases separating them. In germline, CDR1 is WNHNN, CDR2 SYGVQD (reference sequence). The CDR3 bases are TGCGCCAGCAGTGAGTCTCTCAGGGGTCGCCCTAGCAATCAGCCCCAGCATTTT. Protein: CASSESLRGRPSNQPQHF.

This clone was recorded only once. V usage is TRBV6-5 and J usage is TRBJ2-3, with 10 bases that match TRBD1. V lost 3 bases and J lost 0; bases outside the gene matches: 3. The CDR3 has 16 residues. The germline V gene has CDR1 MNHEY and CDR2 SVGAGI. The CDR3 sequence: CASSYMGQGSTDTQYF. The CDR3 DNA reads as TGTGCCAGCAGTTATATGGGACAGGGGAGCACAGATACGCAGTATTTT.

The chain joins TRBV29-1 to TRBJ2-1; 15 bases fit TRBD2. This CDR3 region has 16 residues. Germline V CDR1 and CDR2: SQVTM, ANQGSEA. V lost 5 bases to trimming and J lost 3 bases; unmatched junction nucleotides: 5. CDR3 coding DNA: TGCAGCGTTTTTGGACTAGCGGGAGGGTTCTACAATGAGCAGTTCTTC. This translates into CSVFGLAGGFYNEQFF.

J is TRBJ1-2 and V is TRBV5-6; TRBD1 might be the D (5 bases). Trimming removed 3 bases at V and 2 bases at J, with 11 bases between. CDR1 and CDR2 (germline): SGHDT, YYEEEE. This CDR3 is 14 amino acids long. This chain's CDR3 is CASSSANRNYGYTF. DNA for the CDR3: TGTGCCAGCAGCTCCGCAAACAGGAACTATGGCTACACCTTC.

The chain combines TRBV6-6 with TRBJ2-3; D could derive from TRBD1 or TRBD2 (6 bases each). Germline CDR1 MNHNY, CDR2 SVGAGI (reference sequence). V dropped 0 bases and J dropped 14 bases, with 15 bases sitting between them. The CDR3 loop spans 13 amino acids. This chain's CDR3 is CASSYSRGEGWYF. The CDR3 DNA follows: TGTGCCAGCAGTTACTCGAGGGGGGAAGGGTGGTATTTT.

This clone was counted only a few times. The chain joins TRBV27 to TRBJ1-5; unclear D gene. V lost 6 bases, J lost 0 bases, and 15 bases lay in between. The germline V gene encodes CDR1 MNHEY and CDR2 SMNVEV (reference sequence). The CDR3 extends over 16 amino acids. The CDR3 region is CASSPVWDHSNQPQHF. The CDR3 nucleotides are TGTGCCAGCAGCCCCGTGTGGGATCATAGCAATCAGCCCCAGCATTTT.

The rearrangement uses TRBV4-1 and TRBJ2-2; no definite D call. V gave up 0 bases and J gave up 1 base, with 6 bases separating them. Per the germline V gene, CDR1 is MGHRA and CDR2 is YSYEKL. This CDR3 is 15 amino acids long. The CDR3 loop is CASSQDFRNTGELFF. The DNA of the CDR3 is TGCGCCAGCAGCCAAGATTTTAGGAACACCGGGGAGCTGTTTTTT.

This chain uses TRBV7-2 with TRBJ2-7, with D hard to call. Trimming shortened V by 4 bases and J by 5 bases, and 9 bases separated the two germline ends. Germline CDR1 is SGHTA and CDR2 is FQGNSA. The CDR3 consists of 12 residues. The DNA of the CDR3 is TGTGCCAGCAGCTCCACCCGGCACGAGCAGTACTTC. Translation: CASSSTRHEQYF.